One sample yielded the 28 T cell receptor beta chains listed below, sequenced in a study of T cell responses to AZD1222 COVID-19 vaccine. The repertoire was sequenced with immunoSEQ multiplex PCR; TCRdb's copy has only in-frame clones and lacks some. The sample yields fewer than 120,000 clones, around 85% seen once. Sequences were derived from peripheral blood, sampled on day 0 of AZD1222 vaccination. The receptors were gathered from an adult in good health.

This clone was found once. The V call is TRBV9, the J call TRBJ1-3, with 7 nucleotides matching TRBD1. The CDR3 totals 15 residues. Germline V gives CDR1 SGDLS, CDR2 YYNGEE. V shed 2 bases and J 0 bases; nucleotides not matched to a gene: 2. CDR3 in amino acids: CASSVRQGSGNTIYF. The CDR3 DNA follows: TGTGCCAGCAGCGTTAGACAGGGCTCTGGAAACACCATATATTTT.

The chain links TRBV9 to TRBJ2-5; TRBD1 agrees at 8 bases. This CDR3 has 15 amino acids. Germline trimming cut 0 bases from V and 4 bases from J; bases unmatched to any gene: 5. Germline V gene lookup returns CDR1 SGDLS and CDR2 YYNGEE. CDR3 amino acids: CASSVAWDRLETQYF. The CDR3 nucleotides read TGTGCCAGCAGCGTAGCTTGGGACAGGCTAGAGACCCAGTACTTC. The whole variable domain, filled in from reference TRBV9 and TRBJ2-5, reads DSGVTQTPKHLITATGQRVTLRCSPRSGDLSVYWYQQSLDQGLQFLIQYYNGEERAKGNILERFSAQQFPDLHSELNLSSLELGDSALYFCASSVAWDRLETQYFGPGTRLLVL.

The J gene is TRBJ2-5, the V gene TRBV4-2; 8 bases map to TRBD2. Germline V gives CDR1 LGHNA, CDR2 YNFKEQ. V trimming: 3 bases; J trimming: 5 bases; junction bases outside the gene matches: 8. The CDR3 has 15 amino acids. CDR3 bases: TGTGCCAGCAGCCAGGAAACTAGCGGCGGGGAGACCCAGTACTTC. Amino acids: CASSQETSGGETQYF.

This chain uses TRBV7-9 with TRBJ2-1, with 8 bases aligning to TRBD1. V trimming: 5 bases; J trimming: 2 bases; junction bases outside the gene matches: 2. The CDR3 sequence is 14 residues long. CDR1 and CDR2 (germline): SEHNR, FQNEAQ (reference sequence). The CDR3 is CASSRTGTYNEQFF. The CDR3, as DNA: TGTGCCAGCAGCCGGACAGGGACCTACAATGAGCAGTTCTTC.

V is TRBV27 and J is TRBJ1-2; 10 bases align to TRBD1. Trimming removed 5 bases from V and 7 bases from J; junction bases left unmatched: 13. In germline, CDR1 is MNHEY, CDR2 SMNVEV (reference sequence). The CDR3 totals 16 residues. CDR3 coding DNA: TGTGCCAGCAGTCCTCGATCCGGGACAGGGGTGGCTGGCTACACCTTC. Amino acid sequence: CASSPRSGTGVAGYTF.

The chain couples TRBV12-3 or TRBV12-4 to TRBJ1-5; D ambiguous. CDR3 length: 13 amino acids. Trimming removed 3 bases at V and 5 bases at J, with 8 bases between. The CDR3 sequence is CASSFSAYQPQHF. The CDR3 region has the DNA TGTGCCAGCAGTTTCAGCGCTTATCAGCCCCAGCATTTT.

The chain couples TRBV18 to TRBJ2-2; D call uncertain. The germline V gene has CDR1 KGHSH and CDR2 LQKENI. The length of the CDR3 is 13 residues. The ends were cut back, 1 base at V and 6 bases at J, with 6 bases in the middle. Here the CDR3 reads CASSPRVSGELFF. The CDR3 DNA sequence: TGTGCCAGCTCACCACGAGTTTCCGGGGAGCTGTTTTTT.

This chain uses TRBV7-2 with TRBJ2-5; a possible D gene is TRBD2 (5 bases). This CDR3 region has 17 residues. V shed 1 base and J shed 2 bases, with 17 bases lying between them. CDR1 is SGHTA and CDR2 is FQGNSA in the germline V gene. As DNA, the CDR3 is TGTGCCAGCAGCTTAGGAGGAGCGCCGGGGAGACAAGAGACCCAGTACTTC. It encodes CASSLGGAPGRQETQYF.

The chain joins TRBV7-2 to TRBJ1-1, with unresolved D. Deletions cut 1 base from V and 0 bases from J, with 6 bases between. The V gene's germline CDR1 is SGHTA and CDR2 FQGNSA. The CDR3 has 14 amino acids. CDR3 DNA: TGTGCCAGCAGCTTAGAACGCATGAACACTGAAGCTTTCTTT. This gives the protein CASSLERMNTEAFF.

The chain employs TRBV19 and TRBJ2-7; either TRBD1 or TRBD2 may fit D (5 bases each). The CDR3 totals 14 residues. V dropped 5 bases and J dropped 2 bases, with 13 bases sitting between them. CDR1 is LNHDA and CDR2 is SQIVND in the germline V gene (reference sequence). DNA for the CDR3: TGTGCCAGTAGTCCACTCGGGGCAACCTACGAGCAGTACTTC. It specifies CASSPLGATYEQYF.

The V and J genes are TRBV3-1 (or the pseudogene TRBV3-2) and TRBJ1-3; a weak D match, TRBD1 (5 bases). Germline V CDR1 and CDR2: LGHDT, YNNKEL (reference sequence). Trimming shortened V by 4 bases and J by 2 bases, and 15 bases separated the two germline ends. This CDR3 contains 16 residues. The CDR3 loop is CASSPMLQAPGNTIYF. The CDR3 DNA reads TGTGCCAGCAGCCCTATGTTACAGGCACCTGGAAACACCATATATTTT.

The rearrangement joins TRBV11-2 to TRBJ2-5; possibly TRBD2 for D (7 bases). The V gene lost 5 bases and the J gene lost 5 bases, with 24 bases spanning the gap. Germline V gene lookup returns CDR1 SGHAT and CDR2 FQNNGV. The CDR3 runs to 17 residues. CDR3 amino acids: CASSRLRRGSRGETQYF. CDR3 DNA: TGTGCCAGCAGCAGACTGAGACGCGGGAGTAGGGGGGAGACCCAGTACTTC.

The V and J genes are TRBV19 and TRBJ2-1; 13 bases fit TRBD2. This CDR3 spans 15 amino acids. The germline V gene has CDR1 LNHDA and CDR2 SQIVND (reference sequence). The junction had 10 bases not matched to a gene; V was cut back by 8 bases and J by 9 bases. The chain's CDR3 is CASAGTSGARGEQFF. CDR3 sequence (DNA): TGTGCCAGTGCGGGGACTAGCGGGGCCCGGGGTGAGCAGTTCTTC.

This clone occurred a few times. The chain employs TRBV6-4 and TRBJ2-3; possible D gene TRBD2, 5 bases. V was pared by 8 bases and J by 0 bases, with 15 bases between. Germline CDR1 reads MRHNA; CDR2 reads SNTAGT. This CDR3 has 15 amino acids. CDR3 amino acids: CASRRGYSSTDTQYF. The CDR3, as DNA: TGTGCCAGCCGTCGGGGTTACTCTAGCACAGATACGCAGTATTTT.

This clone was seen once. The chain employs TRBV27 and TRBJ2-1, with D possibly being TRBD1 or TRBD2 (5 bases each). Germline V gene sequence: CDR1 MNHEY, CDR2 SMNVEV (reference sequence). The CDR3 totals 15 residues. Deletions cut 3 bases from V and 5 bases from J, with 14 bases between. The CDR3 loop is CASSFGRKGNNEQFF. The CDR3 DNA sequence: TGTGCCAGCAGTTTTGGGAGAAAGGGGAACAATGAGCAGTTCTTC.

The V and J genes are TRBV5-1 and TRBJ2-7; 7 positions match TRBD1. The germline CDR1 and CDR2 sequences are SGHRS and YFSETQ. The CDR3 loop spans 14 amino acids. V gave up 2 bases and J gave up 2 bases; unmatched junction bases: 4. DNA for the CDR3: TGCGCCAGCAGCTTTGACAGGGCGGCCTACGAGCAGTACTTC. This translates into CASSFDRAAYEQYF.

This clone was counted between two and nine times. The chain is built from TRBV24-1 and TRBJ2-7; D not certain. Germline values: CDR1 KGHDR, CDR2 SFDVKD. This CDR3 region has 15 residues. The V and J ends lost 4 bases and 2 bases respectively, with 14 bases between them. The CDR3 protein is CATSDGASPTYEQYF. DNA of the CDR3: TGTGCCACCAGTGACGGCGCGAGTCCGACCTACGAGCAGTACTTC.

This clone appeared a single time. CDR3 sequence (DNA): TGTGCCAGCAGCTTAGCCCCCAGTAGCAATCAGCCCCAGCATTTT. Translation: CASSLAPSSNQPQHF. The rearrangement joins TRBV7-2 to TRBJ1-5; D remains unclear. Trimming pared 0 bases from V and 0 bases from J, leaving 6 bases between. The germline gives CDR1 SGHTA, CDR2 FQGNSA. The CDR3 is made up of 15 amino acids.

The gene calls are TRBV7-9 and TRBJ2-2, with D perhaps TRBD1 or TRBD2 (5 bases each). Trimming shortened V by 1 base and J by 1 base, and 19 bases separated the two germline ends. The CDR3 loop spans 19 amino acids. Germline V gene sequence: CDR1 SEHNR, CDR2 FQNEAQ (reference sequence). The CDR3 nucleotides read TGTGCCAGCAGCTTAGGCTGGAAATCCGGGACGGGGAACACCGGGGAGCTGTTTTTT. This encodes CASSLGWKSGTGNTGELFF.

The rearrangement joins TRBV24-1 to TRBJ2-5; D is uncertain. CDR1 is KGHDR and CDR2 is SFDVKD in the germline V gene. The CDR3 contains 12 residues. V shed 4 bases and J shed 3 bases, with 5 bases lying between them. The CDR3 here is CATSDYEETQYF. CDR3 DNA: TGTGCCACCAGTGACTACGAAGAGACCCAGTACTTC.

The rearrangement uses TRBV5-1 and TRBJ2-1; TRBD2 aligns across 13 bases. Germline V gene data show CDR1 as SGHRS and CDR2 as YFSETQ. Trimming removed 0 bases from V and 4 bases from J; junction bases left unmatched: 1. The CDR3 has 16 residues. In DNA form, the CDR3 reads TGCGCCAGCAGCTTGGGACTAGCGGGGGGTTACAATGAGCAGTTCTTC. Protein: CASSLGLAGGYNEQFF.

This chain uses TRBV13 with TRBJ2-7; D might be TRBD2 (6 bases). Germline assignment: CDR1 PRHDT and CDR2 FYEKMQ (reference sequence). The CDR3 spans 15 residues. V lost 0 bases to trimming and J lost 3 bases, with 12 bases between them. The CDR3: CASSLGAEGIYEQYF. The CDR3 nucleotides read TGTGCCAGCAGCTTAGGGGCGGAGGGAATCTACGAGCAGTACTTC.

This clone has a handful of counts. The chain links TRBV28 to TRBJ1-1, with 8 bases lining up with TRBD1. Germline CDR1 is MDHEN and CDR2 is SYDVKM. Trimming at V came to 6 bases and at J to 3 bases, leaving 9 bases not matched to a gene. The CDR3 sequence is 15 residues long. CDR3 in amino acids: CASSSGGARDTEAFF. CDR3 in DNA: TGTGCCAGCAGCTCAGGGGGCGCGAGGGACACTGAAGCTTTCTTT. Variable domain in full (rest from reference TRBV28 and TRBJ1-1): DVKVTQSSRYLVKRTGEKVFLECVQDMDHENMFWYRQDPGLGLRLIYFSYDVKMKEKGDIPEGYSVSREKKERFSLILESASTNQTSMYLCASSSGGARDTEAFFGQGTRLTVV.

Regarding this clone: The sample holds other DNA sequences that translate to the same CDR3. The chain joins TRBV19 to TRBJ2-5; no clear D. The V end lost 5 bases, the J end lost 5 bases, and 9 bases lay between the germline ends. Germline assignment: CDR1 LNHDA and CDR2 SQIVND (reference sequence). The CDR3 is 12 residues long. The CDR3 sequence: CASSEFQETQYF. The CDR3 region has the DNA TGTGCCAGTAGTGAGTTCCAGGAGACCCAGTACTTC.

CDR3 sequence (DNA): TGTGCCAGCAGCTCCCCATTTGTAACAGGGGCAATCTACTATGGCTACACCTTC. It specifies CASSSPFVTGAIYYGYTF. V is TRBV5-4 and J is TRBJ1-2; 7 nucleotides line up with TRBD1. The CDR3 covers 18 residues. V shed 3 bases and J 3 bases; nucleotides not matched to a gene: 17. Germline V gene data show CDR1 as SGHNT and CDR2 as YYREEE (reference sequence).

This clone was seen once. The chain combines TRBV5-5 with TRBJ1-2, with a weak D call TRBD1 (6 bases). The germline gives CDR1 SGHKS, CDR2 YYEKEE (reference sequence). The V gene lost 0 bases and the J gene lost 1 base, with 13 bases spanning the gap. The CDR3 has 16 amino acids. The DNA of the CDR3 is TGTGCCAGCAGCTTGGCAACAGGGAAAAGTAACTATGGCTACACCTTC. Translation gives CASSLATGKSNYGYTF.

V is TRBV10-3 and J is TRBJ1-1; the D is unclear. The CDR3 has 14 residues. Germline V gene data show CDR1 as ENHRY and CDR2 as SYGVKD. V was trimmed by 8 bases and J by 1 base, leaving 14 bases between them. CDR3 bases: TGTGCCATCTCTGACGGGCAGGCGAACACTGAAGCTTTCTTT. As protein: CAISDGQANTEAFF.

The chain joins TRBV5-1 to TRBJ1-2; TRBD1 might be the D (6 bases). V was clipped by 4 bases and J by 1 base, with 14 bases between them. Germline values: CDR1 SGHRS, CDR2 YFSETQ. This CDR3 region has 15 residues. The CDR3 protein is CASSPRTDVNYGYTF. CDR3 nucleotides: TGCGCCAGCAGCCCGCGGACAGATGTTAACTATGGCTACACCTTC.